The rows below give T cell receptor beta chains drawn from one sample of a study of T cell responses to AZD1222 COVID-19 vaccine. TCRdb's table, derived via immunoSEQ multiplex PCR, lists solely in-frame clones and lacks some. Of 150,000 to 200,000 clones in the sample, approximately 90% were seen once. The sequencing used peripheral blood, collected 28 days after the second AZD1222 dose. These receptors all stem from an adult who received the AZD1222 COVID-19 vaccine. The CDR3 runs from the conserved cysteine through the conserved F or W. A D gene is named only where the DNA matches it firmly. Clone size is shown for a subset of rows, as once, few, many or a class of expanded clone.

v_gene,d_gene,abundance,j_gene,CDR3nt,CDR3aa
TRBV5-4,.,.,TRBJ2-6,TGTGCCAGCAGCTTGGGGAGGGCCTCTGGGGCCAACGTCCTGACTTTC,CASSLGRASGANVLTF
TRBV5-1,.,.,TRBJ1-1,TGCGCCAGCAGCCTCAGACCTTTGGACACTGAAGCTTTCTTT,CASSLRPLDTEAFF
TRBV5-4,.,.,TRBJ1-6,TGTGCCAGCAGCTCAGTTCCCAGGGGCGGGAATTCACCCCTCCACTTT,CASSSVPRGGNSPLHF
TRBV6-1,.,.,TRBJ1-1,TGTGCCAGCAGTGAAGTCAGGCAGAGGAACACTGAAGCTTTCTTT,CASSEVRQRNTEAFF
TRBV6-5,.,.,TRBJ1-2,TGTGCCAGCAGTTTGGGAGGCAACTATGGCTACACCTTC,CASSLGGNYGYTF
TRBV2,TRBD2,.,TRBJ2-3,TGTGCCAGCAGTTATAGCGGGGGGGCCGCAGATACGCAGTATTTT,CASSYSGGAADTQYF
TRBV9,TRBD1,.,TRBJ2-4,TGTGCCAGCAGCGTCACACCCGGGACAGGGACAAGCATTCAGTACTTC,CASSVTPGTGTSIQYF
TRBV11-2,TRBD1,.,TRBJ2-2,TGTGCCAGCAGTCACAGGGGGCGCTCGATCACCGGGGAGCTGTTTTTT,CASSHRGRSITGELFF
TRBV3-1/TRBV3-2,.,.,TRBJ2-5,TGTGCCAGCAGCCCGAACCCTCTAAGGGGGGACAAAGAGACCCAGTACTTC,CASSPNPLRGDKETQYF
TRBV14,TRBD2,once,TRBJ2-1,TGTGCCAGCAGTCCCTGGGGGGGTCCCTACAATGAGCAGTTCTTC,CASSPWGGPYNEQFF
TRBV27,.,.,TRBJ1-1,TGTGCCAGCAGTTGGGGTTTGAACACTGAAGCTTTCTTT,CASSWGLNTEAFF
TRBV25-1,.,.,TRBJ2-7,TGTGCCAGCAGTGGTCTCTACGAGCAGTACTTC,CASSGLYEQYF
TRBV19,.,once,TRBJ1-1,TGTGCCAGTAATTCGGGGGGCCGGCGCACTGAAGCTTTCTTT,CASNSGGRRTEAFF
TRBV29-1,.,.,TRBJ1-1,TGCAGCGTTGTGGATCCAGGGGTCAAGTACGCTTTCTTT,CSVVDPGVKYAFF
TRBV5-8,.,.,TRBJ1-1,TGTGCCAGCAGCTTGGAGGGTCGGAGAACTGAAGCTTTCTTT,CASSLEGRRTEAFF
TRBV6-5,TRBD1,.,TRBJ1-2,TGTGCCAGCAGTTGGGACAGAGATTATGGCTACACCTTC,CASSWDRDYGYTF
TRBV4-3,TRBD1,.,TRBJ1-2,TGCGCCAGCAGCCAACTCTTACGGACAGGGGGCGATGGCTACACCTTC,CASSQLLRTGGDGYTF
TRBV5-4,.,.,TRBJ2-3,TGTGCCAGCACCGTGGCCCTGATGCCGGCAGATACGCAGTATTTT,CASTVALMPADTQYF
TRBV4-3,.,.,TRBJ1-4,TGCGCCAGCAGCCATCTGCTCCGCGGTGAAAAACTGTTTTTT,CASSHLLRGEKLFF
TRBV11-3,.,.,TRBJ1-4,TGTGCCAGCAGCCTTAACAGGGAGACTAATGAAAAACTGTTTTTT,CASSLNRETNEKLFF
TRBV6-1,TRBD1,.,TRBJ1-1,TGTGCCAGCAGTGAGGACAGGGGGAGGGCTTTCTTT,CASSEDRGRAFF
TRBV29-1,.,.,TRBJ1-1,.,CSVAQGNSFF
TRBV9,.,once,TRBJ2-7,TGTGCCAGCAGCCCGAGCGCGCGCTCCTACGAGCAGTACTTC,CASSPSARSYEQYF
TRBV7-6,TRBD1,.,TRBJ1-1,TGTGCCAGCAGCTTAGGTGGAGGGGGCAGTACCACTGAAGCTTTCTTT,CASSLGGGGSTTEAFF
TRBV5-6,.,.,TRBJ2-2,TGTGCCAGCAGCTTAGGGAACACCGGGGAGCTGTTTTTT,CASSLGNTGELFF
TRBV2,TRBD2,.,TRBJ2-3,TGTGCCAGCAGATCGCTCGGGACTAGCGGGAGGGCTAGCACAGATACGCAGTATTTT,CASRSLGTSGRASTDTQYF
TRBV6-1,.,.,TRBJ1-2,TGTGCCAGCAGTGATTTCGGGAGGGAGCATGGCTACACCTTC,CASSDFGREHGYTF
TRBV7-9,.,.,TRBJ1-6,TGTGCCAGCAGCAACGCCCGGACAGCGACAATCAGCTCACCCCTCCACTTT,CASSNARTATISSPLHF
TRBV7-9,.,.,TRBJ2-2,TGTGCCAGCAGCTTCGCCGTAAACACCGGGGAGCTGTTTTTT,CASSFAVNTGELFF
TRBV3-1/TRBV3-2,.,.,TRBJ1-6,TGTGCCAGCAGCCAAGATCTACAGGGAGCCCTCCACTTT,CASSQDLQGALHF
TRBV19,TRBD1,.,TRBJ1-2,TGTGCCAGTAGTATTCGTTGGACAGGGGGCCTACCCTATGGCTACACCTTC,CASSIRWTGGLPYGYTF
TRBV27,TRBD1,.,TRBJ1-2,TGTGCCAGCGCCCCCCGGGCAGGGGGGCTCTATGGCTACACCTTC,CASAPRAGGLYGYTF
TRBV6-5,.,few,TRBJ1-2,TGTGCCAGCAGTTACTCGATAGGGGGGCGAAACATAGGCTACACCTTC,CASSYSIGGRNIGYTF
TRBV4-1,.,.,TRBJ1-1,TGCGCCAGCAGATCAACTACCCCTCAGGGGAAGGTGGGCACTGAAGCTTTCTTT,CASRSTTPQGKVGTEAFF
TRBV7-6,TRBD1,.,TRBJ1-4,TGTGCCAGCAGCTTGCAGGGGGAAGGAACTAATGAAAAACTGTTTTTT,CASSLQGEGTNEKLFF
TRBV19,TRBD1,.,TRBJ1-1,TGTGCCAGTACACCGGACAGGGAGGTCACTGAAGCTTTCTTT,CASTPDREVTEAFF
TRBV7-6,TRBD1,.,TRBJ2-5,TGTGCCAGCAGCCGTAGACAGGGCCTGGGAGAGACCCAGTACTTC,CASSRRQGLGETQYF
TRBV12-3/TRBV12-4,.,.,TRBJ1-2,TGTGCCAGCAGACTGAACTATGGCTACACCTTC,CASRLNYGYTF
TRBV27,.,.,TRBJ2-7,TGTGCCAGCAGTTTTATAGTCGGGAGCCACGAGCAGTACTTC,CASSFIVGSHEQYF
TRBV18,TRBD1,.,TRBJ1-2,TGTGCCAGCTCCGGACAGGGTGCGGGCTACACCTTC,CASSGQGAGYTF
TRBV6-5,.,once,TRBJ1-5,TGTGCCAGCAGTTACTACCGAGGGAGCAATCAGCCCCAGCATTTT,CASSYYRGSNQPQHF
TRBV4-3,.,.,TRBJ2-5,TGCGCCAGCAGCCGAACCCTAACGGGGGCAGGTAGTGGGGCGCAAGAGACCCAGTACTTC,CASSRTLTGAGSGAQETQYF
TRBV5-4,.,.,TRBJ2-5,TGTGCCAGCAGCTTGGGGGGGCCGGGAGAGACCCAGTACTTC,CASSLGGPGETQYF
TRBV5-6,.,.,TRBJ1-1,TGTGCCAGCAGCTTGGGGCCGACTGAAGCTTTCTTT,CASSLGPTEAFF
TRBV2,.,.,TRBJ1-5,TGTGCCAGCAGTGAGTCGGGCGGTAGCAATCAGCCCCAGCATTTT,CASSESGGSNQPQHF
TRBV16,.,.,TRBJ2-7,TGTGCCACGGGGAGGGGGCAGCGCGAGCAGTACTTC,CATGRGQREQYF
TRBV7-3,.,many,TRBJ2-7,TGTGCCAGCAGCCCATCCGCCGCAGGGAGCGAGCAGTACTTC,CASSPSAAGSEQYF
TRBV10-3,.,.,TRBJ1-1,TGTGCCATCAGTGAGAGGACAACGAACACTGAAGCTTTCTTT,CAISERTTNTEAFF
TRBV7-3,.,.,TRBJ2-1,TGTGCCAGCAGCTTGAACCGTCCCAATGAGCAGTTCTTC,CASSLNRPNEQFF
TRBV19,.,.,TRBJ2-7,TGTGCCAGTAGTGCAGGATCACCTACCGAGCAGTACTTC,CASSAGSPTEQYF
TRBV29-1,TRBD1,.,TRBJ1-4,TGCAGCGTTGGAGGGGGACAGGGGGAGGAAAAACTGTTTTTT,CSVGGGQGEEKLFF
TRBV4-1,.,.,TRBJ2-5,TGCGCCAGCAGCCAGGGGGCCCCGACAGAGACCCAGTACTTC,CASSQGAPTETQYF
TRBV7-8,TRBD2,.,TRBJ2-1,TGTGCCAGCAGTTTATTGAGCGGGGGGTCCGACAATGAGCAGTTCTTC,CASSLLSGGSDNEQFF
TRBV30,.,.,TRBJ1-2,TGTGCCTGGAGTAAATGGGACGTCACCTTC,CAWSKWDVTF